Detailed here is one T cell receptor beta chain. V was clipped by 5 bases and J by 7 bases, with 8 bases between them. Germline CDR1 reads DFQATT; CDR2 reads SNEGSKA (reference sequence). This CDR3 region has 11 residues. The table came from immunoSEQ multiplex PCR; TCRdb's copy has only in-frame clones and leaves some out. There are around 63,000 clones in the sample; around 80% occur only once, and roughly a third lies in the top ten. The data derive from a study of blood T cell repertoires in COVID-19. The sample was peripheral blood. This clonotype was obtained from a human donor in a cohort sampled during active COVID-19. The chain joins TRBV20-1 to TRBJ2-2; D gene unclear. Here the CDR3 reads CSAPQIGELFF. In nucleotides, the CDR3 is TGCAGTGCTCCGCAGATCGGGGAGCTGTTTTTT.